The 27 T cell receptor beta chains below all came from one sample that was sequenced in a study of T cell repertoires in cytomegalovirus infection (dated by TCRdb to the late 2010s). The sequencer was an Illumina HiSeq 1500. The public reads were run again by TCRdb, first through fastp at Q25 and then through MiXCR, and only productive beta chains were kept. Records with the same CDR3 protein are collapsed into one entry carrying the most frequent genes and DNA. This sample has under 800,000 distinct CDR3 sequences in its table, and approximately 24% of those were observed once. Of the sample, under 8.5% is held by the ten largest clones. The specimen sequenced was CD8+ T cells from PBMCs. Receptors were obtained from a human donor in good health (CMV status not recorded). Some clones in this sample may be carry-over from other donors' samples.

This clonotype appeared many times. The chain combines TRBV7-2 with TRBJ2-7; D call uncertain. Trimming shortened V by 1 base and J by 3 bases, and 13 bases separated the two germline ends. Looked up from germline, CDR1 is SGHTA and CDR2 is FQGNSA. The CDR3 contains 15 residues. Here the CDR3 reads CASSLEVGRLYEQYV. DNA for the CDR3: TGTGCCAGCAGCTTAGAAGTTGGCAGACTCTACGAGCAGTACGTC.

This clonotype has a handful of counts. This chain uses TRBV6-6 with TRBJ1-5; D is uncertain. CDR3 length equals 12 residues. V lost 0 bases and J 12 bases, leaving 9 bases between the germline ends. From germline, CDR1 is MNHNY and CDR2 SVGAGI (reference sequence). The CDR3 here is CASSYSRTNQHF. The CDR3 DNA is TGTGCCAGCAGTTACTCGAGAACAAACCAGCATTTT.

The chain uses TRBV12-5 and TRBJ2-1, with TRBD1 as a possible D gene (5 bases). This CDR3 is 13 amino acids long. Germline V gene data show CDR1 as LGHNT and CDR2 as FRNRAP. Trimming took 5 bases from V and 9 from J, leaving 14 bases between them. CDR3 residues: CASGPPGYGEQFF. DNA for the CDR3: TGTGCTAGTGGTCCGCCAGGGTACGGTGAGCAGTTCTTC. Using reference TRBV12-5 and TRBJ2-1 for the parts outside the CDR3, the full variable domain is DARVTQTPRHKVTEMGQEVTMRCQPILGHNTVFWYRQTMMQGLELLAYFRNRAPLDDSGMPKDRFSAEMPDATLATLKIQPSEPRDSAVYFCASGPPGYGEQFFGPGTRLTVL.

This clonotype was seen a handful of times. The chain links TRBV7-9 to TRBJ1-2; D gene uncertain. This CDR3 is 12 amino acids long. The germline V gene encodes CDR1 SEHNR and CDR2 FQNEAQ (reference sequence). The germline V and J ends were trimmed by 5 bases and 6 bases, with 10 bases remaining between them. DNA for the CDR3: TGTGCCAGCAGCCCAACTTCCAATGGCTACACCTTC. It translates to CASSPTSNGYTF.

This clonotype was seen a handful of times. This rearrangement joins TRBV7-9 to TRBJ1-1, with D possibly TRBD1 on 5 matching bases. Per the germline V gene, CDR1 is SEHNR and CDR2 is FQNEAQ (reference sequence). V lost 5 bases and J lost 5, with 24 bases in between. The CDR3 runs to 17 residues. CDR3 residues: CASSQELRVAGLTEAFF. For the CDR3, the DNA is TGTGCCAGCAGCCAGGAACTTAGAGTGGCAGGGCTTACTGAAGCTTTCTTT. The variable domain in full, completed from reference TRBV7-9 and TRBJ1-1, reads DTGVSQNPRHKITKRGQNVTFRCDPISEHNRLYWYRQTLGQGPEFLTYFQNEAQLEKSRLLSDRFSAERPKGSFSTLEIQRTEQGDSAMYLCASSQELRVAGLTEAFFGQGTRLTVV.

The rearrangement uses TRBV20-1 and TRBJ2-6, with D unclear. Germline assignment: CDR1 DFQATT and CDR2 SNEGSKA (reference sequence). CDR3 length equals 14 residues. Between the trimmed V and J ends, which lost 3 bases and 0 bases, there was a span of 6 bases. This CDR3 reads CSARDRSGANVLTF. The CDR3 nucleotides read TGCAGTGCTAGGGACCGCTCTGGGGCCAACGTCCTGACTTTC.

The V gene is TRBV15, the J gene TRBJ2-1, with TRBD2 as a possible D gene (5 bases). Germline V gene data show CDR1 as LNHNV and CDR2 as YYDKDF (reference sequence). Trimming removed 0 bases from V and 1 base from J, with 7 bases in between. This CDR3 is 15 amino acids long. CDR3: CATSRERDSYNEQFF. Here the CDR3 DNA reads TGTGCCACCAGCAGAGAGAGGGATTCCTACAATGAGCAGTTCTTC.

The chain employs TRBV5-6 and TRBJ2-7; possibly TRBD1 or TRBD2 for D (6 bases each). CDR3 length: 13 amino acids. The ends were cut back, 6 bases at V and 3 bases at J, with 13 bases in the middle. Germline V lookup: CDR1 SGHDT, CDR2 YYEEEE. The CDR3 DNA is TGTGCCAGCACCTTAGGGGGACTCTACGAGCAGTACGTC. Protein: CASTLGGLYEQYV.

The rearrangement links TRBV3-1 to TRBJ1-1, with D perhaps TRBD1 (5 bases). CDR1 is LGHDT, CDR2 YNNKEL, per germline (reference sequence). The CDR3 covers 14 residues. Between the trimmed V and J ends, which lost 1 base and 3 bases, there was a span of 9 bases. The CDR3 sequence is CASSQAGSDTEAFF. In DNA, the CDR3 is TGTGCCAGCAGCCAAGCAGGGTCCGACACTGAAGCTTTCTTT.

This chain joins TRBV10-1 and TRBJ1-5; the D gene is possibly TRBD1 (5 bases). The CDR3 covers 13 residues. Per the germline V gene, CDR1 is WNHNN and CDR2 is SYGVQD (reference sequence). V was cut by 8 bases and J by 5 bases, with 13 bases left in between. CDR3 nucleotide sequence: TGCGCCAGCCAAGGGGAGGTCCATCAGCCCCAGCATTTT. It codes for CASQGEVHQPQHF.

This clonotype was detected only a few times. The CDR3 loop reads CASSLIDGTDHYNEQFF. The CDR3 coding sequence is TGTGCCAGCAGCTTAATAGATGGGACAGACCATTACAATGAGCAGTTCTTC. V and J are TRBV7-2 and TRBJ2-1; 7 bases are shared with TRBD1. The CDR3 is 17 amino acids. Germline V gives CDR1 SGHTA, CDR2 FQGNSA. V lost 2 bases to trimming and J lost 4 bases; unmatched junction nucleotides: 11.

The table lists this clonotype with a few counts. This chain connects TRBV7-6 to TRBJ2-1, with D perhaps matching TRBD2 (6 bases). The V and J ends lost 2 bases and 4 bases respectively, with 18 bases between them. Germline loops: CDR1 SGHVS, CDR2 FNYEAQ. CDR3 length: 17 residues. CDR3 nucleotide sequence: TGTGCCAGCAGCTTAAGACGGCGGGGTCTGTATTACAATGAGCAGTTCTTC. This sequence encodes CASSLRRRGLYYNEQFF.

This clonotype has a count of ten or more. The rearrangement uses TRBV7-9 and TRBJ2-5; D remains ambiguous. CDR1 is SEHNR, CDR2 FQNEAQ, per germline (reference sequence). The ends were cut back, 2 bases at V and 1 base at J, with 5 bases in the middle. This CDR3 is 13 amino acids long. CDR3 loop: CASSLKLQETQYF. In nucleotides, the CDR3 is TGTGCCAGCAGCTTAAAGCTCCAAGAGACCCAGTACTTC.

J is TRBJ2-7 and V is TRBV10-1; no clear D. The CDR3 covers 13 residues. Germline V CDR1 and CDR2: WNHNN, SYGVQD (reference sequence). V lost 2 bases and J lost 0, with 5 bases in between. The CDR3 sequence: CASSEPGSYEQYF. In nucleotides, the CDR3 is TGCGCCAGCAGTGAGCCGGGCTCCTACGAGCAGTACTTC.

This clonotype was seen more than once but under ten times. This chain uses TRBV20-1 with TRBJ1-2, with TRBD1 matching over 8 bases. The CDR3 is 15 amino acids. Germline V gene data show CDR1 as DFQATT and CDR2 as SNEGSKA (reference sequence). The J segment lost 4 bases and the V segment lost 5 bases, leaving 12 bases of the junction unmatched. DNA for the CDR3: TGCAGTGCTGTAAGTCTGGACAGGGACGCCTATGGCTACACCTTC. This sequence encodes CSAVSLDRDAYGYTF.

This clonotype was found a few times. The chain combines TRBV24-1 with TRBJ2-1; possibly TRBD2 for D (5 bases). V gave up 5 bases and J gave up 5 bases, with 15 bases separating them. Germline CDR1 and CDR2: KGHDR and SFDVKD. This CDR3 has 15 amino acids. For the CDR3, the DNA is TGTGCCACCAGTGTCGTATACCGGGATAACAATGAGCAGTTCTTC. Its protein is CATSVVYRDNNEQFF.

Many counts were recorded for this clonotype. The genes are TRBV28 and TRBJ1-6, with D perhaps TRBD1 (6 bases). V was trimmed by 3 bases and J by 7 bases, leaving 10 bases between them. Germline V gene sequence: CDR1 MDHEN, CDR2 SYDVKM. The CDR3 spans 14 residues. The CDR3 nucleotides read TGTGCCAGCAGTTTTACAGGGTTCAATTCACCCCTCCACTTT. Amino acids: CASSFTGFNSPLHF.

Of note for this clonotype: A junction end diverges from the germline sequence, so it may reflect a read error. CDR3 nucleotide sequence: TGTGCCAACAGTTCGAGCCGGTTTCGAGAGACCCAGTACTTC. Amino acid sequence: CANSSSRFRETQYF. The rearrangement joins TRBV28 to TRBJ2-5; D is ambiguous. Germline loops: CDR1 MDHEN, CDR2 SYDVKM. This CDR3 has 14 amino acids.

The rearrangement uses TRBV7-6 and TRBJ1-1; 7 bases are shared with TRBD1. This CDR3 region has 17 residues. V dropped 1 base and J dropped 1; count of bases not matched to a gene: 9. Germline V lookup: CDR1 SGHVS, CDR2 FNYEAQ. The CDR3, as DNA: TGTGCCAGCAGCTTAGGTCAGGTGGGACAGAAGAACACTGAAGCTTTCTTT. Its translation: CASSLGQVGQKNTEAFF.

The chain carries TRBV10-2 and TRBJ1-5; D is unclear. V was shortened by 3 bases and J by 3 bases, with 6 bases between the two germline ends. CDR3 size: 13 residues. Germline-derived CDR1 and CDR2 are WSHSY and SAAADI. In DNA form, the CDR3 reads TGCGCCAGCAGTGACCCGGACAATCAGCCCCAGCATTTT. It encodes CASSDPDNQPQHF.

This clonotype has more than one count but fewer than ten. The CDR3 loop reads CSASTQGATGTQYF. As DNA, the CDR3 is TGCAGTGCCTCTACGCAGGGTGCCACGGGGACCCAGTACTTC. This chain connects TRBV20-1 to TRBJ2-5, with TRBD1 as a possible D gene (5 bases). Trimming pared 6 bases from V and 7 bases from J, leaving 21 bases between. This CDR3 spans 14 amino acids. Germline assignment: CDR1 DFQATT and CDR2 SNEGSKA (reference sequence).

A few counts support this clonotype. The CDR3 spells CSAVIRGLLSYEQYV. DNA of the CDR3: TGCAGCGCCGTGATACGAGGCTTGCTCTCCTACGAGCAGTACGTC. The V and J genes are TRBV29-1 and TRBJ2-7; no definite D call. Germline V gene sequence: CDR1 SQVTM, CDR2 ANQGSEA. Between the trimmed V and J ends, which lost 7 bases and 0 bases, there was a span of 19 bases. CDR3 length: 15 amino acids.

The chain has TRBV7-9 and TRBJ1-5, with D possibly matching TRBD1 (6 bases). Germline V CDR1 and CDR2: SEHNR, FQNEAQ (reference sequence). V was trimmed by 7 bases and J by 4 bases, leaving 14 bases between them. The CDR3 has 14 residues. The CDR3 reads CASKKKGENQPQHF. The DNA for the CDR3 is TGTGCCAGCAAGAAAAAGGGGGAAAATCAGCCCCAGCATTTT.

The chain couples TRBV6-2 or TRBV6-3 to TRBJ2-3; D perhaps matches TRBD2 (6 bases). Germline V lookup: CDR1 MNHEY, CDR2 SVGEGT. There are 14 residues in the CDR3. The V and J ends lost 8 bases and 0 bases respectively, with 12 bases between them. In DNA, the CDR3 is TGTGCCAGCGGAGGGACTTCTAGCACAGATACGCAGTATTTT. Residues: CASGGTSSTDTQYF.

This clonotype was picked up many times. The CDR3 protein is CASSIGTSGGATDTQYF. Written as DNA, the CDR3 is TGTGCCAGCAGCATTGGGACTAGCGGGGGGGCAACAGATACGCAGTATTTT. This chain connects TRBV7-2 to TRBJ2-3, with TRBD2 identical over 16 bases. Trimming at V came to 5 bases and at J to 3 bases, leaving 5 bases not matched to a gene. The germline V gene encodes CDR1 SGHTA and CDR2 FQGNSA. The CDR3 loop spans 17 amino acids. The full variable domain, with the rest looked up from reference TRBV7-2 and TRBJ2-3, is GAGVSQSPSNKVTEKGKDVELRCDPISGHTALYWYRQSLGQGLEFLIYFQGNSAPDKSGLPSDRFSAERTGGSVSTLTIQRTQQEDSAVYLCASSIGTSGGATDTQYFGPGTRLTVL.

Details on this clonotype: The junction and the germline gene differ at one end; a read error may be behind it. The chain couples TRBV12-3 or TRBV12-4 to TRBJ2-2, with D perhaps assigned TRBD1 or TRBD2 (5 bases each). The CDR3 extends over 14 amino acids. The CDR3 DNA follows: TGTGCCAGCAGTTTAGTGCCAGGGACCGGGAAGCTGTTTTTT. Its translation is CASSLVPGTGKLFF.

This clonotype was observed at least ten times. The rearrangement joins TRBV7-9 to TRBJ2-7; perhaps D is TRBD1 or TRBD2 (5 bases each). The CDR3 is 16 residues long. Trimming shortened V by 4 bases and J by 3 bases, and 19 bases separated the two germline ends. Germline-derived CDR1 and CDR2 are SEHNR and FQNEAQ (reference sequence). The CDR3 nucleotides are TGTGCCAGCAGCTCCTCCGCCGGGACCGGGATCTACGAGCAGTACGTC. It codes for CASSSSAGTGIYEQYV.